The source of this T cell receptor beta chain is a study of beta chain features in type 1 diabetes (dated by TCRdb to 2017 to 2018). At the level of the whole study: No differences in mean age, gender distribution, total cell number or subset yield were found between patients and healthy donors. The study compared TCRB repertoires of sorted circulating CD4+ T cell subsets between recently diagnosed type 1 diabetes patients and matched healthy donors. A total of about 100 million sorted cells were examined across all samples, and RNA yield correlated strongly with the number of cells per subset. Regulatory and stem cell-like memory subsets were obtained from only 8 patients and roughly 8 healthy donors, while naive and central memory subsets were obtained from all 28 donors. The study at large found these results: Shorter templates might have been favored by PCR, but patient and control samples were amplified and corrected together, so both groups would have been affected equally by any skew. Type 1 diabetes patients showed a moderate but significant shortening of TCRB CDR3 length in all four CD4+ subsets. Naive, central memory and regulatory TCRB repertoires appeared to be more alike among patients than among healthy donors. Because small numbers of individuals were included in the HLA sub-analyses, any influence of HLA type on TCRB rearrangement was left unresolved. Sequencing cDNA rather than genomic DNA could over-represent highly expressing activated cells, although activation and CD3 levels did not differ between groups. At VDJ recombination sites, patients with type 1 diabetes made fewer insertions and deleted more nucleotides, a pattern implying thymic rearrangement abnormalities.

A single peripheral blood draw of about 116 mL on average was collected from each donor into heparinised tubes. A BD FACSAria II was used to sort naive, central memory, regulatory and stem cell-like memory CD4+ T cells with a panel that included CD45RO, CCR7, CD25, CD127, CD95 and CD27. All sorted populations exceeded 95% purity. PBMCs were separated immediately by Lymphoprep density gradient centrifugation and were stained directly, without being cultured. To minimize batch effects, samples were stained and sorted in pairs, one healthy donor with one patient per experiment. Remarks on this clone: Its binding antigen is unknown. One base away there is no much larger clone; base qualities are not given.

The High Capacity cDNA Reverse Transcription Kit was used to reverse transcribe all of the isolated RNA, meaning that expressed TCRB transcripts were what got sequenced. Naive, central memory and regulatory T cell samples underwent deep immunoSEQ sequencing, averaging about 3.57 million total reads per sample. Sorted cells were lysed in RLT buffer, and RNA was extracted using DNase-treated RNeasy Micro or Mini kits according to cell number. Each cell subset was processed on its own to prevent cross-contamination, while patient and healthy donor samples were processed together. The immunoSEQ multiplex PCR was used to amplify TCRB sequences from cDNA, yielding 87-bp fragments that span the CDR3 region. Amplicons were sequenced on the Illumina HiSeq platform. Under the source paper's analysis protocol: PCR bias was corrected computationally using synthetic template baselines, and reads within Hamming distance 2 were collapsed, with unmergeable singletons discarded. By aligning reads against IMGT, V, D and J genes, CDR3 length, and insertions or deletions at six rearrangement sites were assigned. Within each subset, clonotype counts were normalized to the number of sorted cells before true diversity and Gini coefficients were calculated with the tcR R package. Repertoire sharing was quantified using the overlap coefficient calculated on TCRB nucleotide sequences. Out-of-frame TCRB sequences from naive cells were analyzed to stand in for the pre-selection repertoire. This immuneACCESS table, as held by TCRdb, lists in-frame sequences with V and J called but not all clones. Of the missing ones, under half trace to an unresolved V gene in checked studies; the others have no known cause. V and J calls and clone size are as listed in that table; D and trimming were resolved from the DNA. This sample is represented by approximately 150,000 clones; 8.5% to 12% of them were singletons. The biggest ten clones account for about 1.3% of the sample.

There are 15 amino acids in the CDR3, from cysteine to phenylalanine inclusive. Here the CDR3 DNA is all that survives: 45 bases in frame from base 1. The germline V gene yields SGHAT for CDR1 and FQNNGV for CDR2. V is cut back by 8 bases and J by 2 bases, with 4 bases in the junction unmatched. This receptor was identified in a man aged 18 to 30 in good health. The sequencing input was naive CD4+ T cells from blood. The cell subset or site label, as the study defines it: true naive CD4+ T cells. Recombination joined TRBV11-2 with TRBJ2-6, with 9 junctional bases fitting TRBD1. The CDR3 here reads CASGTGNTGANVLTF. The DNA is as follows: TGTGCCAGCGGGACAGGGAATACTGGGGCCAACGTCCTGACTTTC.